This is a list of T cell receptor beta chains from one sample in a study of blood T cell repertoires in COVID-19. Profiled with immunoSEQ multiplex PCR; TCRdb holds only in-frame clones, not every one. This repertoire shows 250,000 to 350,000 clones, about 81% found once; its top ten account for around 1.6%. Sequenced material: peripheral blood. All receptors derive from a human donor with COVID-19, enrolled during active disease. The donor label of this sample is uncertain. CDR3s include the opening cysteine and the closing phenylalanine or tryptophan. The D gene is left open where the match is weak. Clone size is shown for a subset of rows, as once, few, many or a class of expanded clone.

clone_size j_call d_call v_call cdr3_nt cdr3_aa
many TRBJ1-3 TRBD1 TRBV2 TGTGCCAGCCGGGCCAGACAGGGATCTGGAAACACCATATATTTT CASRARQGSGNTIYF
NA TRBJ2-7 TRBD2 TRBV5-8 TGTGCCAGCAGCTTGTCAGCGGGAGTAACCTACGAGCAGTACTTC CASSLSAGVTYEQYF
NA TRBJ2-3 NA TRBV7-2 TGTGCCAGCAGCCTTCCTGGCACAGATACGCAGTATTTT CASSLPGTDTQYF
NA TRBJ2-3 NA TRBV18 TGTGCCAGCTCCCCTGGGTGGGCCGTTAGCACAGATACGCAGTATTTT CASSPGWAVSTDTQYF
few TRBJ1-4 TRBD1 TRBV27 TGTGCCAGCAGTTTGACAGGGGGCTTCAATGAAAAACTGTTTTTT CASSLTGGFNEKLFF
NA TRBJ2-1 TRBD2 TRBV7-3 TGTGCCAGCAGCTTACAGGGACTAGCGGGAGACTACAATGAGCAGTTCTTC CASSLQGLAGDYNEQFF
NA TRBJ2-5 TRBD2 TRBV5-1 TGCGCCAGCAGCCAGACCCCGGGACTAGCGGGAGGGGAGACCCAGTACTTC CASSQTPGLAGGETQYF
NA TRBJ1-1 NA TRBV11-2 TGTGCCAGCAGCTTCTACAGAAATGAAGCTTTCTTT CASSFYRNEAFF
NA TRBJ1-5 TRBD1 TRBV27 TGTGCCAGCAGTTCGGGACAGGGGGGCGGACAGCCCCAGCATTTT CASSSGQGGGQPQHF
NA TRBJ2-1 TRBD2 TRBV27 TGTGCCAGCAGTTTTGATGGAGGCGGGAGCTCCTACAATGAGCAGTTCTTC CASSFDGGGSSYNEQFF
few TRBJ1-3 NA TRBV6-5 TGTGCCAGCAGTTGGGCGGGACGAGAGGGAAACACCATATATTTT CASSWAGREGNTIYF
NA TRBJ2-1 NA TRBV19 TGTGCCAGTAGTCGCCTAGCCCTCCTGGATGAGCAGTTCTTC CASSRLALLDEQFF
once TRBJ1-5 TRBD1 TRBV7-9 TGTGCCAGCAGTTTACAGGGGTTCGAACAGCCCCAGCATTTT CASSLQGFEQPQHF
NA TRBJ1-4 TRBD1 TRBV24-1 TGTGCCACCAGTGATTCAGGGGGGAATCAAGAAAAACTGTTTTTT CATSDSGGNQEKLFF
few TRBJ2-3 NA TRBV7-2 TGTGCCAGTGAGGTTGGCGGGACTGCAGATACGCAGTATTTT CASEVGGTADTQYF
NA TRBJ1-1 NA TRBV28 TGTGCCAGCAGTCCACCCGGCCCTCGGGGCACTGAAGCTTTCTTT CASSPPGPRGTEAFF
NA TRBJ2-1 NA TRBV21-1 TGTGCCAGCAGCAATGAAACTACAAGCGGGACTAGCATAACCTCCTACAATGAGCAGTTCTTC CASSNETTSGTSITSYNEQFF
NA TRBJ1-1 NA TRBV19 TGTGCCAGTAGTCTTGGACAGCTCTCTGAAGCTTTCTTT CASSLGQLSEAFF
NA TRBJ1-1 NA TRBV6-1 TGTGCCAGCAGTGAAGGGGGCGGTACAGTGAACACTGAAGCTTTCTTT CASSEGGGTVNTEAFF
NA TRBJ2-1 TRBD2 TRBV6-5 TGTGCCAGCAGTTACTCTCTAGCGGGCTCCTACAATGAGCAGTTCTTC CASSYSLAGSYNEQFF
NA TRBJ2-3 TRBD1 TRBV7-3 TGTGCCAGCAGCTTACTAGGGGGCCCAAGCACAGATACGCAGTATTTT CASSLLGGPSTDTQYF
NA TRBJ1-2 TRBD1 TRBV10-3 TGTGCCATCAGTGATGACGGGACAGGCTACTATGGCTACACCTTC CAISDDGTGYYGYTF
NA TRBJ2-1 NA TRBV2 TGTGCCAGCAGTGGACAGCAACATTACAATGAGCAGTTCTTC CASSGQQHYNEQFF
NA TRBJ2-7 NA TRBV28 TGTGCCAGCAGTTTACAAAGGACATTGCAGTACTTC CASSLQRTLQYF
NA TRBJ2-2 TRBD2 TRBV4-3 TGCGCCAGCAGCTTTTTTGGCACTAGCGGGGCTAGGGAGCTGTTTTTT CASSFFGTSGARELFF
NA TRBJ2-7 NA TRBV7-2 TGTGCCAGCAGCTTAAACACGGGAGTGAGGAACGAGCAGTACTTC CASSLNTGVRNEQYF
NA TRBJ2-1 TRBD2 TRBV2 TGTGCCAGCAGTGATTTAGCGGGAGGATCTACCTACAATGAGCAGTTCTTC CASSDLAGGSTYNEQFF
once TRBJ1-3 NA TRBV12-5 TGTGCTAGTGGTTTGGCCACAGGCGACTCTGGAAACACCATATATTTT CASGLATGDSGNTIYF
NA TRBJ1-1 NA TRBV12-3/TRBV12-4 TGTGCCAGCAGTTTCGATGCTACCACTGAAGCTTTCTTT CASSFDATTEAFF
once TRBJ2-3 TRBD1 TRBV15 TGTGCCACCAGCAGAAGGACAGGTAGCACAGATACGCAGTATTTT CATSRRTGSTDTQYF
NA TRBJ2-7 TRBD2 TRBV7-9 TGTGCCAGCAGCAGGACTAGCGGGAGGACCTACTCCTACGAGCAGTACTTC CASSRTSGRTYSYEQYF